This T cell receptor beta chain originates from a study of blood T cell repertoires in COVID-19. Across the whole study: Spain, Italy and the United States supplied samples that represented acute and convalescent COVID-19.

Per the original data handling: The authors estimated nucleated cell counts from reference gene primer amplification. Assay: immunoSEQ multiplex PCR; the TCRdb copy retains only in-frame clones and omits some. The V and J calls and clone size were taken over from that table, and D and trimming were inferred from the DNA. This sample has under 250,000 clones, with approximately 91% found just once. From germline, CDR1 is MDHEN and CDR2 SYDVKM. The CDR3 covers 16 residues. V shed 7 bases and J 2 bases; nucleotides not matched to a gene: 13. Sequencing input: peripheral blood. The TCR comes from a middle-aged man with acute or convalescent COVID-19. This sequence joins TRBV28 and TRBJ2-7, with 8 positions matching TRBD2. The CDR3 loop is CASTFAGTRGAYEQYF. The CDR3, as DNA: TGTGCCAGCACCTTCGCCGGGACTAGAGGGGCCTACGAGCAGTACTTC. The complete variable domain, with remaining parts taken from reference TRBV28 and TRBJ2-7, reads DVKVTQSSRYLVKRTGEKVFLECVQDMDHENMFWYRQDPGLGLRLIYFSYDVKMKEKGDIPEGYSVSREKKERFSLILESASTNQTSMYLCASTFAGTRGAYEQYFGPGTRLTVT.